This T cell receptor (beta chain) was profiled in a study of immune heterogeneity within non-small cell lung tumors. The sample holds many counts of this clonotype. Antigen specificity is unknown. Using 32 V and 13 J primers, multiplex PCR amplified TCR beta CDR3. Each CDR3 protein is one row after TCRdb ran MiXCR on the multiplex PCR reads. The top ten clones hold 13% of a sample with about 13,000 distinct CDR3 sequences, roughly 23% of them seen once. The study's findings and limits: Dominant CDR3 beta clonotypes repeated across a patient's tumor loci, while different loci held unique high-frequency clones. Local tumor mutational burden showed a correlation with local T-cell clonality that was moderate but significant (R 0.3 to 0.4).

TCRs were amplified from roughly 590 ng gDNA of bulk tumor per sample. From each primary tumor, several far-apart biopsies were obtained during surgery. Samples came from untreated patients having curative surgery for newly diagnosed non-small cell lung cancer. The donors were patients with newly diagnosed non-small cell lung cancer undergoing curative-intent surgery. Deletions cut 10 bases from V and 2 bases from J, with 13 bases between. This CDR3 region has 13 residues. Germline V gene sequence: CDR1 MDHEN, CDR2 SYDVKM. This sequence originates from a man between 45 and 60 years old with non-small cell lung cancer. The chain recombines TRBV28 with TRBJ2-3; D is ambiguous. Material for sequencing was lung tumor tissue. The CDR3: CATAQSFTDTQYF. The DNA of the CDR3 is TGTGCCACGGCTCAGTCGTTCACAGATACGCAGTATTTT.